The 26 T cell receptor beta chains below were found in one sample sequenced in a study of regulatory T cells in long-lasting Graves disease. In building TCR beta libraries, iRepertoire HTBI primers were used together with Arm-PCR of CDR3 regions. MiXCR was run by TCRdb on the multiplex PCR reads, yielding one entry per CDR3 protein. Among over 500,000 distinct CDR3 sequences listed, roughly 15% were seen once. Indicated time point: newly diagnosed GD, antithyroid drugs for less than 3 months. From RNA extracted from PBMCs, the TCR library was made. These data were likewise used in another study, on T cells in Graves' hyperthyroidism and ophthalmopathy.

Sequencing was performed on peripheral blood mononuclear cells (PBMCs), taken at new diagnosis, from a patient treated with antithyroid drugs. The receptors derive from a woman aged 30 to 39 with Graves disease.

This clonotype occurred many times. The chain uses TRBV20-1 and TRBJ2-7, with TRBD1 identical over 9 bases. J gave up 7 bases and V 0 bases, and 13 bases lay outside the gene matches. Germline V CDR1 and CDR2: DFQATT, SNEGSKA (reference sequence). The CDR3 totals 16 residues. CDR3 residues: CSARDQGTGLSEEQYF. For the CDR3, the DNA is TGCAGTGCTAGAGATCAAGGGACAGGGTTGTCTGAGGAGCAGTACTTC.

V usage is TRBV9 and J usage is TRBJ2-6; D is unresolved. In germline, CDR1 is SGDLS, CDR2 YYNGEE. Trimming removed 0 bases from V and 4 bases from J, with 8 bases in between. The CDR3 contains 15 residues. The CDR3 DNA reads as TGTGCCAGCAGCGTAGATCTGGGAGGGGCCAACGTCCTGACTTTC. This translates into CASSVDLGGANVLTF.

This clonotype occurred many times. The chain links TRBV11-2 to TRBJ1-4, with unresolved D. This CDR3 spans 15 amino acids. V dropped 5 bases and J dropped 0 bases, with 10 bases sitting between them. Germline V lookup: CDR1 SGHAT, CDR2 FQNNGV. The CDR3 coding sequence is TGTGCCAGCAGCAGAACCCGGGCAACTAATGAAAAACTGTTTTTT. It specifies CASSRTRATNEKLFF.

This clonotype was counted between two and nine times. The gene calls are TRBV19 and TRBJ2-1; TRBD2 aligns across 11 bases. Germline V gene data show CDR1 as LNHDA and CDR2 as SQIVND (reference sequence). The CDR3 totals 15 residues. J lost 8 bases, V lost 5 bases, and 8 bases had no gene match. The CDR3 DNA reads as TGTGCCAGTAGTCTAACTAGCGGGAGTATACATGAGCAGTTCTTC. This encodes CASSLTSGSIHEQFF. The variable domain in full, with the rest retrieved from reference TRBV19 and TRBJ2-1, is DGGITQSPKYLFRKEGQNVTLSCEQNLNHDAMYWYRQDPGQGLRLIYYSQIVNDFQKGDIAEGYSVSREKKESFPLTVTSAQKNPTAFYLCASSLTSGSIHEQFFGPGTRLTVL.

This clonotype turned up a few times. This chain joins TRBV24-1 and TRBJ2-3; D gene unclear. Looked up from germline, CDR1 is KGHDR and CDR2 is SFDVKD. The germline V and J ends were trimmed by 2 bases and 0 bases, with 5 bases remaining between them. This CDR3 has 14 residues. CDR3 sequence reads: CATSDSGSTDTQYF. The CDR3 region has the DNA TGTGCCACCAGTGATTCCGGAAGCACAGATACGCAGTATTTT.

This clonotype was counted ten times or more. The chain joins TRBV7-9 to TRBJ2-1; D unclear. CDR1 is SEHNR, CDR2 FQNEAQ, per germline (reference sequence). V lost 1 base and J 7 bases, leaving 11 bases between the germline ends. The CDR3 extends over 14 amino acids. DNA of the CDR3: TGTGCCAGCAGCTTAGTCGCCCTGGCGAATGAGCAGTTCTTC. This encodes CASSLVALANEQFF.

The chain is built from TRBV6-5 and TRBJ1-1; D ambiguous. The CDR3 runs 16 residues. The V gene's germline CDR1 is MNHEY and CDR2 SVGAGI. V gave up 0 bases and J gave up 6 bases, with 17 bases separating them. DNA for the CDR3: TGTGCCAGCAGTTACTCCCCCGCGCGGAGGAGGGCTGAAGCTTTCTTT. Translating gives CASSYSPARRRAEAFF.

This clonotype has a count of ten or more. The chain is built from TRBV6-5 and TRBJ1-4; D is possibly TRBD1 (6 bases). The V and J ends lost 2 bases and 8 bases respectively, with 12 bases between them. The CDR3 loop spans 14 amino acids. Looked up from germline, CDR1 is MNHEY and CDR2 is SVGAGI. The CDR3 is CASSYEYGGEKLFF. As DNA, the CDR3 is TGTGCCAGCAGTTACGAGTACGGGGGCGAAAAACTGTTTTTT.

The chain recombines TRBV5-1 with TRBJ2-5; D gene unclear. V dropped 0 bases and J dropped 1 base, with 10 bases sitting between them. CDR3 size: 15 residues. Germline V gene sequence: CDR1 SGHRS, CDR2 YFSETQ. CDR3 coding DNA: TGCGCCAGCAGCTTGGAGGGCTCCTCCCAAGAGACCCAGTACTTC. Translating it yields CASSLEGSSQETQYF.

The chain couples TRBV9 to TRBJ2-3; TRBD2 might be the D (5 bases). Trimming left V 0 bases short and J 4 bases short, with 6 bases between. Germline assignment: CDR1 SGDLS and CDR2 YYNGEE. CDR3 size: 13 residues. In DNA, the CDR3 is TGTGCCAGCAGCGTAGAACTAGCAGATACGCAGTATTTT. It yields the protein CASSVELADTQYF.

In its sample, this clonotype was seen many times. The chain links TRBV28 to TRBJ2-3; D possibly corresponds to TRBD2 (5 bases). Germline CDR1 is MDHEN and CDR2 is SYDVKM. The V and J ends lost 6 bases and 7 bases respectively, with 17 bases between them. This CDR3 comprises 14 residues. In DNA, the CDR3 is TGTGCCAGCAGCCAGGCTCCGAGGGAGAATACGCAGTATTTT. Its protein product is CASSQAPRENTQYF.

This clonotype has at least ten counts. This rearrangement joins TRBV6-1 to TRBJ1-2; no clear D. Trimming cost V 9 bases and J 4 bases, with 15 bases left between them. Germline V gives CDR1 MNHNS, CDR2 SASEGT. This CDR3 is built from 13 residues. CDR3 DNA: TGTGCCAGTCGTCAGACGGCTATCTATGGCTACACCTTC. Its translation: CASRQTAIYGYTF.

The sample holds a few counts of this clonotype. The CDR3 coding sequence is TGTGCCAGCAGTCCCCCGGGACTAGCGTCAGATACGCAGTATTTT. Residues: CASSPPGLASDTQYF. The chain joins TRBV12-3 or TRBV12-4 to TRBJ2-3, with 10 bases fitting TRBD2. With V trimmed by 5 bases and J by 4 bases, 6 bases remained unmatched. This CDR3 has 15 residues.

Worth noting for this clonotype: The junction departs from germline at one end; a sequencing error may be responsible. CDR3 coding DNA: TGTGCCAGCAACCGAGAGCGACAGGTCGGGGTGCGCGAGCAGCACTTC. Translating gives CASNRERQVGVREQHF. This chain links TRBV6-5 with TRBJ2-7; possible D gene TRBD1, 6 bases. The CDR3 is 16 amino acids. The germline CDR1 and CDR2 sequences are MNHEY and SVGAGI.

This clonotype was found a few times. V is TRBV7-6 and J is TRBJ1-2, with a weak D call TRBD1 (6 bases). The CDR3 runs to 14 residues. V was shortened by 5 bases and J by 3 bases, with 13 bases between the two germline ends. CDR1 is SGHVS and CDR2 is FNYEAQ in the germline V gene. CDR3 bases: TGTGCCAGCAGCCCATGGGGGGCGGACTATGGCTACACCTTC. Translation gives CASSPWGADYGYTF.

V usage is TRBV25-1 and J usage is TRBJ1-5, with D tentatively TRBD1 (6 bases). CDR1 MGHDK and CDR2 SYGVNS come from the germline V gene. This CDR3 has 15 amino acids. V was shortened by 3 bases and J by 5 bases, with 14 bases between the two germline ends. The CDR3 DNA reads as TGTGCCAGCAGTGAGGCCACAGGGAGAGATCAGCCCCAGCATTTT. Residues: CASSEATGRDQPQHF. The complete variable domain, with remaining parts taken from reference TRBV25-1 and TRBJ1-5, reads EADIYQTPRYLVIGTGKKITLECSQTMGHDKMYWYQQDPGMELHLIHYSYGVNSTEKGDLSSESTVSRIRTEHFPLTLESARPSHTSQYLCASSEATGRDQPQHFGDGTRLSIL.

This clonotype was found many times. The V and J genes are TRBV9 and TRBJ2-3; 8 bases are a match to TRBD2. This CDR3 region has 16 residues. V was clipped by 3 bases and J by 2 bases; unmatched bases: 8. Per the germline V gene, CDR1 is SGDLS and CDR2 is YYNGEE. CDR3 sequence: CASSGGSGKSTDTQYF. In DNA, the CDR3 is TGTGCCAGCAGCGGCGGTAGCGGGAAGTCCACAGATACGCAGTATTTT.

This clonotype appeared a single time. The chain carries TRBV27 and TRBJ2-7, with D perhaps being TRBD1 or TRBD2 (6 bases each). This CDR3 region has 14 residues. The germline CDR1 and CDR2 sequences are MNHEY and SMNVEV (reference sequence). V was clipped by 3 bases and J by 2 bases, with 11 bases between them. CDR3 sequence reads: CASSFRGAPYEQYF. The CDR3, as DNA: TGTGCCAGCAGTTTTAGGGGGGCCCCCTACGAGCAGTACTTC.

This clonotype has a count of ten or more. J is TRBJ1-1 and V is TRBV20-1; 7 positions match TRBD1. Trimming took 4 bases from V and 4 from J; bases not matched to a gene: 6. Germline V CDR1 and CDR2: DFQATT, SNEGSKA (reference sequence). This CDR3 is 13 amino acids long. CDR3 sequence reads: CSAKWTGRTEAFF. Written as DNA, the CDR3 is TGCAGTGCTAAGTGGACAGGCCGCACTGAAGCTTTCTTT.

This clonotype was seen only a few times. The chain combines TRBV6-1 with TRBJ2-7; a weak D match, TRBD2 (6 bases). The germline gives CDR1 MNHNS, CDR2 SASEGT. V lost 8 bases to trimming and J lost 4 bases, with 21 bases between them. The CDR3 runs 15 residues. CDR3 sequence: CASWRRLGETYEQYF. The CDR3 nucleotides read TGTGCCAGCTGGAGGAGACTAGGTGAGACGTACGAGCAGTACTTC.

The sample holds many counts of this clonotype. The chain employs TRBV28 and TRBJ2-1; TRBD2 agrees at 8 bases. Unmatched junction bases numbered 6, after V lost 7 bases and J lost 7 bases. From germline, CDR1 is MDHEN and CDR2 SYDVKM. The CDR3 runs 13 residues. The CDR3 DNA reads TGTGCCAGCATCCGGGGGGGCTGGAATGAGCAGTTCTTC. Translating it yields CASIRGGWNEQFF.

This clonotype turned up a few times. Here the CDR3 DNA reads TGTGCCATAACCGGGACAGGGGGCAACGAGCAGTACTTC. Amino acids: CAITGTGGNEQYF. V usage is TRBV10-3 and J usage is TRBJ2-7; 12 bases map to TRBD1. The CDR3 length is 13 residues. Germline-derived CDR1 and CDR2 are ENHRY and SYGVKD. V trimming: 9 bases; J trimming: 5 bases; junction bases outside the gene matches: 5.

This clonotype has at least ten counts. The chain couples TRBV2 to TRBJ2-5, with 8 bases aligning to TRBD2. The V and J ends lost 7 bases and 4 bases, in that order; junction bases with no gene match: 11. Germline V gene sequence: CDR1 SNHLY, CDR2 FYNNEI. CDR3 length: 15 residues. The CDR3 is CASTYKGLAGETQYF. CDR3 in DNA: TGTGCCAGCACCTACAAAGGGCTAGCGGGAGAGACCCAGTACTTC.

The chain couples TRBV28 to TRBJ1-5; D not resolved. Germline V gene sequence: CDR1 MDHEN, CDR2 SYDVKM. V gave up 5 bases and J gave up 10 bases, with 18 bases separating them. The length of the CDR3 is 14 residues. In DNA form, the CDR3 reads TGTGCCAGCAGTGGTCTGGCAGGTTTGGAACCCCAGCATTTT. This encodes CASSGLAGLEPQHF.

The table lists this clonotype with many counts. This chain links TRBV7-3 with TRBJ2-1; 8 bases line up with TRBD2. The V gene end was trimmed by 2 bases and the J gene end by 7 bases; junction bases not matched to a gene: 13. Germline assignment: CDR1 SGHTA and CDR2 FQGTGA. CDR3 size: 17 residues. The CDR3, as DNA: TGTGCCAGCAGCTTAGCCCAGCGGGAGCTTCTAGGGAATGAGCAGTTCTTC. It is translated as CASSLAQRELLGNEQFF.

V is TRBV6-1 and J is TRBJ1-2; 10 bases map to TRBD1. Germline CDR1 reads MNHNS; CDR2 reads SASEGT. This CDR3 comprises 21 residues. The J segment lost 5 bases and the V segment lost 7 bases, leaving 28 bases of the junction unmatched. In nucleotides, the CDR3 is TGTGCCAGCATGCGCAGTTCTCTGGGCGGGACAGGGGATTCAGGCTTATATGGCTACACCTTC. Translation: CASMRSSLGGTGDSGLYGYTF.